The 26 T cell receptor beta chains below were found in one sample sequenced in a study of T cell responses to AZD1222 COVID-19 vaccine. Profiling relied on immunoSEQ multiplex PCR, and the TCRdb table lists in-frame clones only, not all of them. The sample lists some 130,000 clones; 88% were seen once. This material consisted of peripheral blood, taken on day 0 of MenACWY control vaccination. The receptors were sampled from an adult in good health.

This chain uses TRBV19 with TRBJ1-1; TRBD1 might be the D (5 bases). V was clipped by 5 bases and J by 3 bases, with 13 bases between them. Germline V lookup: CDR1 LNHDA, CDR2 SQIVND (reference sequence). This CDR3 comprises 14 residues. The CDR3 region has the DNA TGTGCCAGTAGTGGGGCACGTTGGGACACTGAAGCTTTCTTT. It encodes CASSGARWDTEAFF.

V is TRBV6-5 and J is TRBJ2-7; the D gene is possibly TRBD2 (7 bases). V was trimmed by 7 bases and J by 3 bases, leaving 16 bases between them. The CDR3 contains 14 residues. Germline-derived CDR1 and CDR2 are MNHEY and SVGAGI. The CDR3: CASTNGGGGYEQYF. CDR3 nucleotides: TGTGCCAGCACCAACGGAGGGGGGGGCTACGAGCAGTACTTC.

The chain links TRBV5-4 to TRBJ2-2; 10 nucleotides line up with TRBD2. Trimming took 3 bases from V and 3 from J; bases not matched to a gene: 8. CDR3 size: 17 residues. Germline V lookup: CDR1 SGHNT, CDR2 YYREEE (reference sequence). CDR3 residues: CASSYDLAGADTGELFF. CDR3 coding DNA: TGTGCCAGCAGCTATGACCTAGCGGGAGCGGACACCGGGGAGCTGTTTTTT.

The chain links TRBV5-6 to TRBJ1-2; TRBD1 is a possible D gene (5 bases). Germline-derived CDR1 and CDR2 are SGHDT and YYEEEE. There are 13 residues in the CDR3. Between the trimmed V and J ends, which lost 2 bases and 2 bases, there was a span of 7 bases. DNA of the CDR3: TGTGCCAGCAGCTTCACAGGCAACTATGGCTACACCTTC. It yields the protein CASSFTGNYGYTF.

The CDR3 sequence is CASRATASAGNTIYF. The CDR3 DNA follows: TGTGCCAGCAGGGCTACAGCGTCCGCGGGAAACACCATATATTTT. The chain combines TRBV6-5 with TRBJ1-3; D is ambiguous. The ends were cut back, 6 bases at V and 4 bases at J, with 16 bases in the middle. CDR1 is MNHEY and CDR2 is SVGAGI in the germline V gene. The CDR3 sequence is 15 residues long.

This sequence joins TRBV6-5 and TRBJ1-2, with a weak D call TRBD1 (6 bases). Per germline, CDR1 MNHEY and CDR2 SVGAGI. V lost 0 bases and J 6 bases, leaving 14 bases between the germline ends. This CDR3 comprises 15 residues. This CDR3 is CASSYSPGARDGYTF. The CDR3 coding sequence is TGTGCCAGCAGTTACTCTCCGGGGGCACGGGATGGCTACACCTTC.

The chain employs TRBV9 and TRBJ1-2; D is uncertain. This CDR3 is 15 amino acids long. CDR1 SGDLS and CDR2 YYNGEE come from the germline V gene. V was pared by 3 bases and J by 7 bases, with 19 bases between. This CDR3 reads CASSADVGYLGGYTF. CDR3 DNA sequence: TGTGCCAGCAGCGCGGATGTGGGGTATTTAGGTGGCTACACCTTC. Variable domain in full (rest from reference TRBV9 and TRBJ1-2): DSGVTQTPKHLITATGQRVTLRCSPRSGDLSVYWYQQSLDQGLQFLIQYYNGEERAKGNILERFSAQQFPDLHSELNLSSLELGDSALYFCASSADVGYLGGYTFGSGTRLTVV.

This chain uses TRBV7-3 with TRBJ2-3; D is undetermined. This CDR3 is built from 14 residues. Between the trimmed V and J ends, which lost 3 bases and 2 bases, there was a span of 9 bases. Germline CDR1 SGHTA, CDR2 FQGTGA. The CDR3 sequence: CASSFRTNTDTQYF. CDR3 sequence (DNA): TGTGCCAGCAGCTTCAGAACGAACACAGATACGCAGTATTTT.

The chain has TRBV7-3 and TRBJ2-1; D is uncertain. V lost 5 bases, J lost 0 bases, and 8 bases lay in between. Germline V gives CDR1 SGHTA, CDR2 FQGTGA. This CDR3 is built from 14 residues. CDR3 residues: CASSLTHSYNEQFF. The CDR3 DNA reads as TGTGCCAGCAGCCTGACGCACTCCTACAATGAGCAGTTCTTC.

The V gene is TRBV2, the J gene TRBJ2-5; TRBD1 matches 7 bases. V lost 6 bases to trimming and J lost 5 bases; unmatched junction nucleotides: 6. Germline-derived CDR1 and CDR2 are SNHLY and FYNNEI. The CDR3 loop spans 13 amino acids. The CDR3 loop is CASRDTGVETQYF. CDR3 nucleotides: TGTGCCAGCAGAGATACAGGGGTGGAGACCCAGTACTTC.

The chain recombines TRBV6-5 with TRBJ2-1, with no clear D. V was shortened by 7 bases and J by 6 bases, with 10 bases between the two germline ends. Germline V CDR1 and CDR2: MNHEY, SVGAGI. The CDR3 loop spans 12 amino acids. CDR3 amino acids: CASTGWSNEQFF. The CDR3 bases are TGTGCCAGCACCGGGTGGAGCAATGAGCAGTTCTTC.

J is TRBJ1-1 and V is TRBV9; the match to TRBD1 covers 9 bases. The CDR3 contains 18 residues. Germline assignment: CDR1 SGDLS and CDR2 YYNGEE. Trimming at V came to 0 bases and at J to 0 bases, leaving 9 bases not matched to a gene. In nucleotides, the CDR3 is TGTGCCAGCAGCGTAGGAATAAAGACAGGGGGGATGAACACTGAAGCTTTCTTT. Translated: CASSVGIKTGGMNTEAFF.

This chain links TRBV7-2 with TRBJ1-6; D uncertain. Germline loops: CDR1 SGHTA, CDR2 FQGNSA. CDR3 length: 15 amino acids. V was trimmed by 3 bases and J by 5 bases, leaving 11 bases between them. The CDR3 protein is CASSFGAGHNSPLHF. The CDR3 nucleotides read TGTGCCAGCAGCTTTGGCGCCGGCCATAATTCACCCCTCCACTTT. The full variable domain, in which reference TRBV7-2 and TRBJ1-6 provide the parts outside the CDR3, is GAGVSQSPSNKVTEKGKDVELRCDPISGHTALYWYRQSLGQGLEFLIYFQGNSAPDKSGLPSDRFSAERTGGSVSTLTIQRTQQEDSAVYLCASSFGAGHNSPLHFGNGTRLTVT.

The chain links TRBV27 to TRBJ2-7; D is undetermined. V was trimmed by 0 bases and J by 5 bases, leaving 8 bases between them. This CDR3 comprises 13 residues. CDR1 MNHEY and CDR2 SMNVEV come from the germline V gene (reference sequence). The CDR3 reads CASSLSGWDEQYF. Here the CDR3 DNA reads TGTGCCAGCAGTTTATCAGGGTGGGACGAGCAGTACTTC.

The rearrangement joins TRBV24-1 to TRBJ1-2, with 8 positions matching TRBD1. In germline, CDR1 is KGHDR, CDR2 SFDVKD. With 4 bases clipped from V and 9 bases from J, the junction kept 15 bases outside the gene matches. The CDR3 covers 16 residues. CDR3 bases: TGTGCCACCAGTGACCGTGCCGCTGGACAGGGTTGGAGCTACACCTTC. Translated: CATSDRAAGQGWSYTF.

The rearrangement links TRBV11-2 to TRBJ2-5, with D perhaps TRBD1 or TRBD2 (5 bases each). Trimming shortened V by 1 base and J by 5 bases, and 14 bases separated the two germline ends. CDR3 length equals 15 residues. The germline V gene encodes CDR1 SGHAT and CDR2 FQNNGV. The CDR3: CASSLGLGDGETQYF. CDR3 in DNA: TGTGCCAGCAGCTTAGGACTGGGGGATGGGGAGACCCAGTACTTC.

V and J are TRBV28 and TRBJ2-1; the D gene is possibly TRBD2 (6 bases). This CDR3 has 13 amino acids. The germline CDR1 and CDR2 sequences are MDHEN and SYDVKM. V lost 9 bases to trimming and J lost 8 bases, with 17 bases between them. As DNA, the CDR3 is TGTGCCAGTATCCGTATGACTAGGGATGAGCAGTTCTTC. It is translated as CASIRMTRDEQFF.

J is TRBJ2-7 and V is TRBV9; 9 positions match TRBD2. Germline V gene data show CDR1 as SGDLS and CDR2 as YYNGEE. With 3 bases clipped from V and 0 bases from J, the junction kept 4 bases outside the gene matches. The CDR3 totals 15 residues. This CDR3 is CASSAGLAVSYEQYF. CDR3 sequence (DNA): TGTGCCAGCAGCGCGGGACTAGCAGTCTCCTACGAGCAGTACTTC.

The J gene is TRBJ2-1, the V gene TRBV4-1, with TRBD1 as a possible D gene (5 bases). Looked up from germline, CDR1 is MGHRA and CDR2 is YSYEKL. This CDR3 spans 16 amino acids. Trimming cost V 3 bases and J 4 bases, with 16 bases left between them. The CDR3 sequence is CASSHPGRTRYNEQFF. CDR3 nucleotides: TGCGCCAGCAGCCATCCCGGCAGGACAAGATACAATGAGCAGTTCTTC.

V and J are TRBV18 and TRBJ1-3, with D possibly being TRBD1 (5 bases). Germline values: CDR1 KGHSH, CDR2 LQKENI. Trimming pared 2 bases from V and 4 bases from J, leaving 6 bases between. The CDR3 loop spans 13 amino acids. The CDR3 DNA reads TGTGCCAGCTCACCAGGGACCGGAAACACCATATATTTT. Translating it yields CASSPGTGNTIYF.

As regards this clone: One junction end does not reproduce the germline sequence, and a read error may be involved. This chain links TRBV5-3 with TRBJ1-1, with unresolved D. TRBV5-3 is filed as an ORF, its function uncertain. The CDR3 length is 14 residues. The CDR3: CARSPWEGNSEAFF. The CDR3 DNA reads TGTGCCAGAAGCCCCTGGGAAGGGAACTCTGAAGCTTTCTTT.

The CDR3 sequence: CASSKQGGYQETQYF. CDR3 bases: TGTGCCAGTAGTAAACAGGGGGGGTACCAAGAGACCCAGTACTTC. This sequence joins TRBV19 and TRBJ2-5, with a possible D match to TRBD1 (8 bases). The germline V gene encodes CDR1 LNHDA and CDR2 SQIVND (reference sequence). V was pared by 4 bases and J by 0 bases, with 12 bases between. CDR3 length: 15 residues.

This clone was picked up one time. This chain uses TRBV7-3 with TRBJ2-3, with 10 bases fitting TRBD1. This CDR3 region has 15 residues. Germline V CDR1 and CDR2: SGHTA, FQGTGA. V trimming: 5 bases; J trimming: 1 base; junction bases outside the gene matches: 3. The CDR3 region is CASSRQGARTDTQYF. CDR3 DNA: TGTGCCAGCAGCCGACAGGGGGCTCGCACAGATACGCAGTATTTT.

The chain carries TRBV6-6 and TRBJ1-1, with D possibly being TRBD1 (5 bases). Trimming removed 6 bases at V and 4 bases at J, with 18 bases between. The CDR3 contains 15 residues. Germline values: CDR1 MNHNY, CDR2 SVGAGI (reference sequence). The CDR3 region has the DNA TGTGCCAGCAGCCGCGGGCAGGGCGGGGTCACTGAAGCTTTCTTT. Residues: CASSRGQGGVTEAFF.

This chain uses TRBV2 with TRBJ1-2; TRBD1 agrees at 7 bases. V was clipped by 5 bases and J by 6 bases; unmatched bases: 12. Germline CDR1 is SNHLY and CDR2 is FYNNEI. This CDR3 is 15 amino acids long. For the CDR3, the DNA is TGTGCCAGCAGTCCCCTCAAACAGGGGCAAAATGGCTACACCTTC. Translated, it gives CASSPLKQGQNGYTF.

This rearrangement joins TRBV24-1 to TRBJ2-3; D ambiguous. This CDR3 comprises 16 residues. Trimming removed 1 base from V and 1 base from J, with 11 bases in between. Germline CDR1 KGHDR, CDR2 SFDVKD. CDR3 amino acids: CATSDFGHRGTDTQYF. The CDR3 DNA reads TGTGCCACCAGTGATTTTGGGCATCGGGGCACAGATACGCAGTATTTT.